A selection of T cell receptor beta chains follows, all from one sample in a study of CD8 T cells in ankylosing spondylitis. TCRdb re-called the 5' RACE reads with MiXCR, one entry per CDR3 protein. The data hold about 420,000 distinct CDR3 sequences, with about 22% observed a single time. The material sequenced was blood, either unsorted or a sorted T cell fraction (not recorded which). Receptors originate from a male donor with ankylosing spondylitis. Both conserved end residues are part of each CDR3. Each record gives: V gene, J gene, CDR3 length, clone size, D gene, CDR3 DNA, CDR3 protein. The D gene is left open where the match is weak. Rows may omit the clone size; those that give it use once, few, many or a size class.

V: TRBV5-1; J: TRBJ2-1; length: 15; size: few; D: NA; DNA: TGCGCCAGCAGCTCGGCTAGCGAGAGCCGCAATGAGCAGTTCTTC; CDR3: CASSSASESRNEQFF
V: TRBV12-3/TRBV12-4; J: TRBJ2-7; length: 17; size: many; D: NA; DNA: TGTGCCAGCAGTTCACTTTACCGGGCGGACCCCACCTACGAGCAGTACTTC; CDR3: CASSSLYRADPTYEQYF
V: TRBV5-1; J: TRBJ2-3; length: 14; size: few; D: NA; DNA: TGCGCCAGCAGCTTTGTGGGTAGCACAGATACGCAGTATTTT; CDR3: CASSFVGSTDTQYF
V: TRBV28; J: TRBJ2-2; length: 16; size: few; D: NA; DNA: TGTGCCAGCAGTCTATGGGGTTCTGGATATACGGGGGAGCTGTTTTTT; CDR3: CASSLWGSGYTGELFF
V: TRBV12-3/TRBV12-4; J: TRBJ2-1; length: 14; size: many; D: NA; DNA: TGTGCCAGCAGTTTTCGTCGGACCGACAATGAGCAGTTCTTC; CDR3: CASSFRRTDNEQFF
V: TRBV5-1; J: TRBJ1-1; length: 13; size: many; D: NA; DNA: TGCGCCAGCAGCTTGGAAAAATGGAATGAAGCTTTCTTT; CDR3: CASSLEKWNEAFF
V: TRBV20-1; J: TRBJ2-7; length: 15; size: few; D: TRBD2; DNA: TGCAGTGCGATAGACTTACTGGCGGGGGACTACGAGCAGTACTTC; CDR3: CSAIDLLAGDYEQYF
V: TRBV20-1; J: TRBJ1-5; length: 15; size: few; D: NA; DNA: TGCAGTGCTCGGTCGGTGGGGGCATCGGAGCAGCCCCAGCATTTT; CDR3: CSARSVGASEQPQHF
V: TRBV5-1; J: TRBJ2-7; length: 15; size: NA; D: TRBD2; DNA: TGCGCCAGCAGTTGGACTAGCGGGAGCTTATACGAGCAGTACTTC; CDR3: CASSWTSGSLYEQYF
V: TRBV7-2; J: TRBJ2-1; length: 15; size: many; D: NA; DNA: TGTGCCAGCAGCTTACCGTTGGGATCCTACAATGAGCAGTTCTTC; CDR3: CASSLPLGSYNEQFF
V: TRBV4-1; J: TRBJ2-5; length: 13; size: NA; D: NA; DNA: TGCGCCAGCAGCCAGGCTCATGGGGGGACCCAGTACTTC; CDR3: CASSQAHGGTQYF
V: TRBV12-3/TRBV12-4; J: TRBJ2-3; length: 12; size: NA; D: NA; DNA: TGTGCCAGCAGTTTATTTTCCGATACGCAGTATTTT; CDR3: CASSLFSDTQYF
V: TRBV25-1; J: TRBJ2-1; length: 16; size: few; D: NA; DNA: TGTGCCAGTCGGGGGGAGAGGGGGCGCGGATACAATGAGCAGTTCTTC; CDR3: CASRGERGRGYNEQFF
V: TRBV27; J: TRBJ2-1; length: 13; size: few; D: NA; DNA: TGTGCCAGCAGTTACTCCAGAAACAATGAGCAGTTCTTC; CDR3: CASSYSRNNEQFF
V: TRBV4-1; J: TRBJ1-1; length: 15; size: NA; D: NA; DNA: TGCGCCAGCAGCCAAGATCGGGCTGCGAACACTGAAGCTTTCTTT; CDR3: CASSQDRAANTEAFF
V: TRBV10-3; J: TRBJ2-1; length: 12; size: once; D: NA; DNA: TGTGCCATCAGTGGCCAGCACAATGAGCAGTTCTTC; CDR3: CAISGQHNEQFF
V: TRBV6-5; J: TRBJ2-1; length: 15; size: few; D: TRBD1; DNA: TGTGCCAGCAACTTACTGGACAGGGGGCACGGTGAGCAGTTCTTC; CDR3: CASNLLDRGHGEQFF
V: TRBV24-1; J: TRBJ2-3; length: 13; size: few; D: TRBD1; DNA: TGTGCCACAGGGGGACAGGGCACAGATACGCAGTATTTT; CDR3: CATGGQGTDTQYF
V: TRBV5-1; J: TRBJ1-6; length: 15; size: NA; D: NA; DNA: TGCGCCAGCAGCTTGGCCGGGACCCCTGATTCACCCCTCCACTTT; CDR3: CASSLAGTPDSPLHF
V: TRBV27; J: TRBJ1-5; length: 14; size: few; D: TRBD1; DNA: TGTGCCAGCAGTCCCTACAGGGGGCTTCAGCCCCAGCATTTT; CDR3: CASSPYRGLQPQHF
V: TRBV29-1; J: TRBJ2-5; length: 12; size: NA; D: NA; DNA: TGCAGCGTTGTCCGGGACGAAGAGACCCAGTACTTC; CDR3: CSVVRDEETQYF
V: TRBV29-1; J: TRBJ2-1; length: 18; size: many; D: TRBD2; DNA: TGCAGCGTTTACGGGCTAGCGGGAGGAGCAAGCTCCTACAATGAGCAGTTCTTC; CDR3: CSVYGLAGGASSYNEQFF
V: TRBV29-1; J: TRBJ2-1; length: 10; size: many; D: NA; DNA: TGCAGCGGGGGACTTCGTGAGCAGTTCTTC; CDR3: CSGGLREQFF
V: TRBV5-5; J: TRBJ2-1; length: 15; size: few; D: NA; DNA: TGTGCCAGCAGCTTCGGAGGGGGGCTTATGAATGAGCAGTTCTTC; CDR3: CASSFGGGLMNEQFF
V: TRBV2; J: TRBJ2-7; length: 14; size: many; D: TRBD2; DNA: TGTGCCAGCAGTGATACTAGCGGGAGGCCCGAGCAGTACTTC; CDR3: CASSDTSGRPEQYF
V: TRBV12-3/TRBV12-4; J: TRBJ2-3; length: 12; size: few; D: TRBD2; DNA: TGTGCCAGCAGTCAGCGGACTAGGGAGGAGTATTTT; CDR3: CASSQRTREEYF
V: TRBV15; J: TRBJ1-1; length: 12; size: few; D: NA; DNA: TGTGCCACCAGCAGAGTGGCCACTGAAGCTTTCTTT; CDR3: CATSRVATEAFF
V: TRBV29-1; J: TRBJ1-2; length: 14; size: few; D: NA; DNA: TGCAGCGTTGTCCCTGGGGCGCGAGACTATGGCTACACCTTC; CDR3: CSVVPGARDYGYTF
V: TRBV7-7; J: TRBJ2-1; length: 15; size: NA; D: NA; DNA: TGTGCTAGCAGCCCCGGTACGCGACCCTACAATGAGCAGTTCTTC; CDR3: CASSPGTRPYNEQFF
V: TRBV10-3; J: TRBJ2-3; length: 14; size: NA; D: NA; DNA: TGTGCCATCAGTCGCCCTCCGGATCGGGATACGCAGTATTTT; CDR3: CAISRPPDRDTQYF
V: TRBV5-1; J: TRBJ2-7; length: 16; size: once; D: TRBD1; DNA: TGCGCCAGCAGCTTGGGCTACGGGACAGGGAGCCACGAGCAGTACTTC; CDR3: CASSLGYGTGSHEQYF
V: TRBV5-5; J: TRBJ1-1; length: 14; size: many; D: TRBD1; DNA: TGTGCCAGCAGCCGGGACAGTATGAACACTGAAGCTTTCTTT; CDR3: CASSRDSMNTEAFF
V: TRBV7-2; J: TRBJ2-7; length: 13; size: NA; D: NA; DNA: TGTGCCAGCAGCCACCAAACCAGTTACGAGCAGTACTTC; CDR3: CASSHQTSYEQYF
V: TRBV20-1; J: TRBJ2-7; length: 13; size: NA; D: NA; DNA: TGCAGTGCTTGGGATGGGTGGGCCTACGAGCAGTACTTC; CDR3: CSAWDGWAYEQYF
V: TRBV28; J: TRBJ2-5; length: 13; size: few; D: TRBD2; DNA: TGTGCCAGCAGTCCGGGACTAAAAGAGACCCAGTACTTC; CDR3: CASSPGLKETQYF
V: TRBV27; J: TRBJ2-1; length: 16; size: NA; D: TRBD2; DNA: TGTGCCAGCAGTCGACCGACTAGCGGGACCTACAATGAGCAGTTCTTC; CDR3: CASSRPTSGTYNEQFF
V: TRBV5-1; J: TRBJ2-3; length: 16; size: few; D: TRBD2; DNA: TGCGCCAGCAGCTTGGGACTAGCGGGAAACACAGATACGCAGTATTTT; CDR3: CASSLGLAGNTDTQYF
V: TRBV10-3; J: TRBJ2-5; length: 14; size: NA; D: NA; DNA: TGTGCCATCAGTGAACACAGCGGAGGGGAGACCCAGTACTTC; CDR3: CAISEHSGGETQYF
V: TRBV5-1; J: TRBJ1-4; length: 14; size: NA; D: TRBD1; DNA: TGCGCCAGCAGCGACTGGGACAGGGGTGAAAAACTGTTTTTT; CDR3: CASSDWDRGEKLFF
V: TRBV6-1; J: TRBJ2-1; length: 13; size: NA; D: NA; DNA: TGTGCCAGCGTATGGGGTACTTTCAATGAGCAGTTCTTC; CDR3: CASVWGTFNEQFF
V: TRBV4-1; J: TRBJ2-5; length: 13; size: NA; D: TRBD2; DNA: TGCGCCAGCAGCCTCTTAGCGGGTGAGACCCAGTACTTC; CDR3: CASSLLAGETQYF
V: TRBV29-1; J: TRBJ2-7; length: 14; size: NA; D: TRBD1; DNA: TGCAGCGTCGCTATGACAGGGGGATCCAACGAGCAGTACTTC; CDR3: CSVAMTGGSNEQYF
V: TRBV7-9; J: TRBJ1-1; length: 15; size: NA; D: NA; DNA: TGTGCCAGCAGCCCGGACAGACAGTGGGGCACTGAAGCTTTCTTT; CDR3: CASSPDRQWGTEAFF
V: TRBV14; J: TRBJ2-7; length: 14; size: NA; D: NA; DNA: TGTGCCAGCAGCCAAGCCCTAGCCAGCTACGAGCAGTACTTC; CDR3: CASSQALASYEQYF
V: TRBV2; J: TRBJ2-7; length: 12; size: NA; D: TRBD1; DNA: TGTGCCAGCAAAAGACAGGGCTACGAGCAGTACTTC; CDR3: CASKRQGYEQYF
V: TRBV7-3; J: TRBJ2-1; length: 16; size: NA; D: NA; DNA: TGTGCCAGCAGCTTAACGTTGCGTGCCTCCTACAATGAGCAGTTCTTC; CDR3: CASSLTLRASYNEQFF
V: TRBV28; J: TRBJ1-2; length: 15; size: NA; D: TRBD1; DNA: TGTGCCAGCAGTCCTATTGACAGGGAAATTTATGGCTACACCTTC; CDR3: CASSPIDREIYGYTF
V: TRBV28; J: TRBJ1-1; length: 17; size: few; D: NA; DNA: TGTGCCAGCAGTTTACCAGGGGCGGTCGGATTGAACACTGAAGCTTTCTTT; CDR3: CASSLPGAVGLNTEAFF
V: TRBV2; J: TRBJ2-3; length: 13; size: few; D: NA; DNA: TGTGCCAGCAGAAGGGACAACACAGATACGCAGTATTTT; CDR3: CASRRDNTDTQYF
V: TRBV20-1; J: TRBJ2-3; length: 16; size: NA; D: NA; DNA: TGCAGTGCTAGAGACCCTAGGGAAGGAGCCACAGATACGCAGTATTTT; CDR3: CSARDPREGATDTQYF
V: TRBV21-1; J: TRBJ2-1; length: 16; size: few; D: NA; DNA: TGTGCCAGCAGCAAAGGGACTAGCGGATCCTACAATGAGCAGTTCTTC; CDR3: CASSKGTSGSYNEQFF